The T cell receptor beta chain described here comes from a study of OX40 agonist ivuxolimab in advanced cancers. With respect to the entire study: Ivuxolimab was an agonistic, fully human IgG2 monoclonal antibody directed against OX40 (CD134), a costimulatory receptor. Among the roughly 50 dose-escalation patients, 19 had hepatocellular carcinoma, about 15 melanoma, 9 renal cell carcinoma and 9 head and neck cancer. Partial responses were achieved by three dose-escalation patients, of whom one had hepatocellular carcinoma and two had cutaneous melanoma. The purpose of peripheral TCRbeta sequencing was to test whether ivuxolimab changed TCR sequence diversity and led to clonal T-cell expansion. The dose-escalation cohort was about 86% male with a mean age of 60 years, ranging from roughly 20 to 80. The paper describes the monotherapy dose-escalation part (N ≈ 50 patients) of the phase I trial of ivuxolimab. Intravenous ivuxolimab was administered to patients every 2 weeks at six dose levels: 0.01, 0.1, 0.3, 1.5, 3 and 10 mg/kg. Patients were allowed to have had prior anti-PD-1, anti-PD-L1 or anti-CTLA-4 therapy, and around 41% of the dose-escalation patients had previously received checkpoint inhibitors.

Taken from the germline V gene (reference sequence), the CDR1 and CDR2 loops are LNHNV and YYDKDF. The CDR3 has 14 amino acids, counting the end cysteine and phenylalanine. Kept here is only the CDR3 DNA, which spans 42 bases and is read in frame from base 1. From V the trimming removes 1 base and from J it removes 9 bases, while the gene matches leave 6 bases of the junction unaccounted for. Patients with autoimmune disease history or receiving systemic immunosuppression were excluded from the trial. Peripheral blood for TCR sequencing was collected from all dose cohorts at baseline, on cycle 4 day 1, and on cycle 7 day 1. Samples were obtained from an open-label, multicenter, first-in-human phase I dose-escalation trial of ivuxolimab. Adults with locally advanced or metastatic head and neck squamous cell, hepatocellular, melanoma or renal cell carcinoma were enrolled in the trial. Before TCR sequencing, CD4+ T cells and CD8+ T cells from peripheral blood were sorted into separate populations.

Concerning this clone itself: Its antigen has not been determined. Base qualities are missing; no much larger clone stands one base away.

Genomic DNA was isolated from the sorted cells so that the TCRbeta CDR3 region could be sequenced. The immunoSEQ Assay was used for sequencing of TCRbeta CDR3 regions. TCRdb limited this immuneACCESS table to in-frame rearrangements with V and J called. A share of clones is missing; checked studies link under half to unresolved V genes, and the rest is unexplained. The sample records about 94,000 clones, under 95% of which are singletons. Together, the top ten hold 0.81% of the sample. Points the paper makes about the study in general: After ivuxolimab, CD8+ T cells had more expanded clones than CD4+ T cells on average. At doses of 0.1 to 3.0 mg/kg, clonal expansion of both CD4+ and CD8+ blood T cells was observed from baseline to week 6. Which antigens the clonally expanded peripheral T cells were specific for was not determined. Low levels of normalized T-cell clonal expansion were also seen in some patients who did not respond. Partial responders in the 0.1-3.0 mg/kg groups had among the lowest normalized peripheral clonal expansion, especially among CD8+ T cells.

The chain employs TRBV15 and TRBJ2-1, with 7 central nucleotides matching TRBD2. This specimen consisted of CD4+ or CD8+ T cells sorted from blood, obtained in a trial of the OX40 agonist ivuxolimab. The source of this sequence is an adult with an advanced solid tumor such as melanoma, head and neck, liver or kidney cancer. The CDR3: CATSRGGLVAEQFF. The base sequence is TGTGCCACCAGCAGAGGAGGACTAGTCGCTGAGCAGTTCTTC.